The rows below give T cell receptor beta chains drawn from one sample of a study of beta chain features in type 1 diabetes. Clones were read by immunoSEQ multiplex PCR, and TCRdb kept only the in-frame ones, dropping some. The repertoire has 120,000 to 150,000 clones, more than 9% of them found once; the top ten carry roughly 1.3%. What was sequenced was naive CD4+ T cells from blood. The source of these receptors is a man aged 18 to 35 in good health. CDR3s include the opening cysteine and the closing phenylalanine or tryptophan. D genes are given only for firm matches. Expanded clones are given a class, and other clones once, few, many or no size at all.

cdr3_aa cdr3_nt j_call clone_size d_call v_call
CASSPTQPQHF TGTGCCAGCAGCCCTACTCAGCCCCAGCATTTT TRBJ1-5 few NA TRBV7-7
CASSLGGLGGAYTDTQYF TGTGCCAGCAGCTTAGGGGGCTTGGGGGGGGCCTACACAGATACGCAGTATTTT TRBJ2-3 once NA TRBV11-2
CASSLRTETNTEAFF TGTGCCAGCTCGCTTCGGACAGAGACGAACACTGAAGCTTTCTTT TRBJ1-1 NA NA TRBV18
CASSRPGQGKDGYTF TGCGCCAGCAGCCGACCGGGACAGGGAAAAGATGGCTACACCTTC TRBJ1-2 few TRBD1 TRBV4-3
CASSLTGGVYAEAFF TGTGCCAGCAGTTTGACAGGAGGAGTATACGCTGAAGCTTTCTTT TRBJ1-1 NA NA TRBV27
CASSGGTVNTEAFF TGTGCCAGCAGCGGAGGGACAGTGAACACTGAAGCTTTCTTT TRBJ1-1 few TRBD1 TRBV7-9
CASSPPGELYGYTF TGTGCCAGCTCACCACCGGGCGAGCTGTATGGCTACACCTTC TRBJ1-2 once NA TRBV18
CASRGTAAYGYTF TGTGCCAGTAGGGGGACAGCAGCCTATGGCTACACCTTC TRBJ1-2 once TRBD1 TRBV19
CASSDRPRGWETQYF TGTGCCAGCAGCGACCGCCCCAGGGGCTGGGAGACCCAGTACTTC TRBJ2-5 many NA TRBV14
CASSLSAPETQYF TGTGCCAGCAGTTTATCGGCTCCAGAGACCCAGTACTTC TRBJ2-5 few NA TRBV27
CASSQDLSNANYGYTF TGCGCCAGCAGCCAAGACTTAAGTAATGCGAACTATGGCTACACCTTC TRBJ1-2 few NA TRBV4-3
CASSVEGPGAGHKSYEQYF TGTGCCAGCAGCGTAGAAGGTCCTGGGGCAGGACATAAATCCTACGAGCAGTACTTC TRBJ2-7 NA NA TRBV9
CASSLKAGGPPDTQYF TGTGCCAGCAGCTTAAAAGCGGGGGGCCCCCCAGATACGCAGTATTTT TRBJ2-3 few TRBD2 TRBV7-3
CASSVGGFNQETQYF TGTGCCAGCAGCGTAGGCGGGTTTAACCAAGAGACCCAGTACTTC TRBJ2-5 many NA TRBV9
CAGRDRANYGYTF TGTGCCGGAAGGGACAGGGCTAACTATGGCTACACCTTC TRBJ1-2 few TRBD1 TRBV2
CASSLVSGTGELFF TGTGCCAGCAGCTTAGTGTCGGGCACCGGGGAGCTGTTTTTT TRBJ2-2 NA NA TRBV7-7
CASSQDRERGYGNQPQHF TGTGCCAGCAGCCAAGATCGGGAGAGAGGGTATGGCAATCAGCCCCAGCATTTT TRBJ1-5 NA NA TRBV4-2
CASSSPDRGKYEQYF TGTGCCAGCAGCTCCCCGGACAGGGGGAAGTACGAGCAGTACTTC TRBJ2-7 NA TRBD1 TRBV7-9
CSVEEGYSYNEQFF TGCAGCGTTGAGGAGGGTTACTCCTACAATGAGCAGTTCTTC TRBJ2-1 few NA TRBV29-1
CASSVYYRGTGELFF TGTGCCAGCAGCGTATACTACAGGGGTACCGGGGAGCTGTTTTTT TRBJ2-2 few TRBD1 TRBV9
CSVATDNYEQYF TGCAGCGTCGCTACGGACAACTACGAGCAGTACTTC TRBJ2-7 many NA TRBV29-1
CASGPDRVRGYTF TGTGCCAGCGGACCAGACAGGGTCAGAGGCTACACCTTC TRBJ1-2 NA TRBD1 TRBV5-6
CASSLVGTAPSGANVLTF TGTGCCAGCAGCTTAGTCGGGACAGCTCCCTCTGGGGCCAACGTCCTGACTTTC TRBJ2-6 few TRBD1 TRBV11-2
CASSNPGQNNEKLFF TGTGCCAGCAGCAATCCGGGACAGAATAATGAAAAACTGTTTTTT TRBJ1-4 NA TRBD1 TRBV28
CASSDPDDTQYF TGTGCCAGCAGTGATCCAGATGATACGCAGTATTTT TRBJ2-3 few NA TRBV6-1
CSASNNYGYTF TGCAGTGCTAGTAACAATTATGGCTACACCTTC TRBJ1-2 few NA TRBV20-1
CASSPRDRGPYEQYF TGTGCCAGCAGCCCGAGGGACAGGGGTCCCTACGAGCAGTACTTC TRBJ2-7 many TRBD1 TRBV9
CASSPDRVRNEKLFF TGTGCCAGCAGCCCGGACAGGGTCCGTAATGAAAAACTGTTTTTT TRBJ1-4 few TRBD1 TRBV5-4
CASSLRLPRDTGELFF TGTGCCAGCAGCTTACGGCTACCCCGGGACACCGGGGAGCTGTTTTTT TRBJ2-2 few NA TRBV7-2
CASSLAGGRGTEAFF TGTGCCAGCAGCTTGGCCGGGGGTCGCGGCACTGAAGCTTTCTTT TRBJ1-1 NA NA TRBV5-6
CASSDRWQSDEQYF TGTGCCAGCAGCGACCGATGGCAGAGCGACGAGCAGTACTTC TRBJ2-7 NA NA TRBV6-5
CASSPAGTGFNGYTF TGTGCCAGCAGCCCCGCCGGGACAGGGTTCAATGGCTACACCTTC TRBJ1-2 NA TRBD1 TRBV7-8
CASSVAGRNYEQFF TGTGCCAGCAGTGTGGCAGGGCGTAATTATGAGCAGTTCTTC TRBJ2-1 NA NA TRBV6-1
CASRRSGSYEQYF TGTGCCAGCAGACGTTCGGGGTCCTACGAGCAGTACTTC TRBJ2-7 few NA TRBV5-6
CASSYGLAGGLNEQFF TGTGCCAGCAGTTACGGACTAGCGGGGGGGCTCAATGAGCAGTTCTTC TRBJ2-1 few TRBD2 TRBV6-5
CASSLSGLSTDTQYF TGTGCCAGCAGCTTATCTGGACTCTCCACAGATACGCAGTATTTT TRBJ2-3 few NA TRBV7-9
CASRLAYRTGYFYGYTF TGTGCAAGTCGCTTAGCTTACCGGACAGGGTATTTCTATGGCTACACCTTC TRBJ1-2 few NA TRBV12-2
CSVRDRGMGETQYF TGCAGCGTTCGGGACAGGGGTATGGGGGAGACCCAGTACTTC TRBJ2-5 NA TRBD1 TRBV29-1
CASSQRREGSSYNEQFF TGCGCCAGCAGCCAACGACGAGAAGGGAGCTCCTACAATGAGCAGTTCTTC TRBJ2-1 few NA TRBV4-3
CASSLNRGRTDTQYF TGTGCCAGTAGTCTCAACAGGGGAAGGACAGATACGCAGTATTTT TRBJ2-3 NA TRBD1 TRBV19
CASSFRTANTEAFF TGTGCCAGCAGTTTTCGGACAGCGAACACTGAAGCTTTCTTT TRBJ1-1 NA NA TRBV6-6
CASSSDRTYEQYF TGTGCCAGCAGTTCGGACAGGACCTACGAGCAGTACTTC TRBJ2-7 many TRBD1 TRBV28
CASTEVRSYEQYF TGTGCCAGCACGGAGGTACGCTCCTACGAGCAGTACTTC TRBJ2-7 NA NA TRBV6-1
CASRVRGANYNEQFF TGTGCCAGCAGAGTTCGGGGGGCCAACTACAATGAGCAGTTCTTC TRBJ2-1 few NA TRBV28
CASSLAGGGSSYEQYF TGTGCCAGCAGCTTAGCCGGTGGGGGCTCCTCCTACGAGCAGTACTTC TRBJ2-7 few NA TRBV7-2
CASSGRDGEKLFF TGTGCCAGCAGTGGGAGGGACGGTGAAAAACTGTTTTTT TRBJ1-4 NA NA TRBV6-4
CAWKGQGAPGYTF TGTGCCTGGAAAGGACAGGGGGCGCCTGGCTACACCTTC TRBJ1-2 NA TRBD1 TRBV30
CASSLRTNLVTDTQYF TGTGCCAGCAGCTTAAGGACTAATCTAGTGACAGATACGCAGTATTTT TRBJ2-3 NA NA TRBV5-6